This T cell receptor beta chain was retrieved from a study of blood T cells in healthy people across ages. Findings and limits, study-wide: Long-lived donors exceeded aged donors in naive CD4+ cells and diversity.

The V and J ends lost 6 bases and 6 bases, in that order; junction bases with no gene match: 5. This CDR3 region has 15 residues. CDR1 is SNHLY and CDR2 is FYNNEI in the germline V gene. Alongside a J-beta primer mix, a sample-barcoded 5' primer served in a second PCR lasting about 7 to 11 cycles. MiXCR, run by TCRdb on the 5' RACE reads, gives a single entry per CDR3 protein. The table includes 1 million to 1.2 million distinct CDR3 sequences, around two fifths detected once. On this clonotype: Its target is not known.

V gene TRBV2 combines with J gene TRBJ1-6, with 10 positions matching TRBD1. The receptor comes from a man between 18 and 29 years old in good health. The sequenced sample was blood. CDR3 nucleotides: TGTGCCAGCAGACCGGGACAGGGGTTTAATTCACCCCTCCACTTT. This codes for CASRPGQGFNSPLHF. The full variable domain, with the rest looked up from reference TRBV2 and TRBJ1-6, is EPEVTQTPSHQVTQMGQEVILRCVPISNHLYFYWYRQILGQKVEFLVSFYNNEISEKSEIFDDQFSVERPDGSNFTLKIRSTKLEDSAMYFCASRPGQGFNSPLHFGNGTRLTVT.